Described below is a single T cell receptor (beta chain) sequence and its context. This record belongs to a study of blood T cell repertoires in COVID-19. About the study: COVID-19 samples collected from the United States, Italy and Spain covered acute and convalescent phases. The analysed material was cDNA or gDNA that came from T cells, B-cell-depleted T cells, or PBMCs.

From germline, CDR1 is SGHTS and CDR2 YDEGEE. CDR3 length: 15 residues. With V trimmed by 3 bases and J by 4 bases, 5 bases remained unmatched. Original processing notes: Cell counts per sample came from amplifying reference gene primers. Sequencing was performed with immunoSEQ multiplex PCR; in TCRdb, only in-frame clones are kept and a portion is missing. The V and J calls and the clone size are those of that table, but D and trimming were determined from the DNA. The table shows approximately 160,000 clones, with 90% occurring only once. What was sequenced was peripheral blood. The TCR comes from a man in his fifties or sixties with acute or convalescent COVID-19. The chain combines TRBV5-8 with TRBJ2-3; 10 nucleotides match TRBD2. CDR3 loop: CASSWGLASPDTQYF. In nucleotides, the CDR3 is TGTGCCAGCAGCTGGGGACTAGCGAGTCCAGATACGCAGTATTTT.